The entry that follows covers one T cell receptor (beta chain) sequence. This clonotype was observed a few times. Its antigen has not been determined. Base qualities are missing; no much larger clone stands one base away. The sample was run on an Illumina HiSeq 1500. In-frame beta chains were kept once TCRdb had trimmed the public reads at Q25 with fastp and called clones with MiXCR. Every CDR3 protein is listed once, alongside the most common genes and DNA of its rows. Across this sample there are 250,000 or so distinct CDR3 sequences, with over 15% seen only once. The ten largest account for approximately 44% of the sample. The sample belongs to a study of T cell repertoires in cytomegalovirus infection (dated by TCRdb to between 2018 and 2020). For context, the study as a whole: The HLA type of each donor mattered for the analysis, because public TCR beta signatures pointed to carriage of CMV infection along with the matching HLA type.

The study at large found these results: In both this cohort and an independent roughly 360-donor cohort, the cumulative frequency of public TCR beta family members distinguished carriers of CMV infection plus the relevant HLA type. The ex vivo response was dominated by HLA-C-restricted CMV-specific TCR beta clonotypes, and the single most frequent clonotype in two of eight donors was supplied by these HLA-C-restricted clonotypes.

The specimen sequenced was CD8+ T cells from PBMCs. The sequence was collected from a human donor in good health (CMV status not recorded). Some clones in this sample may be carry-over from other donors' samples.

The bases are TGCAGTGCTAGACAAGCTACTCTTAGCTCCTACAATGAGCAGTTCTTC. This translates into CSARQATLSSYNEQFF. The V gene is TRBV20-1 and the J gene is TRBJ2-1; the D gene is unclear. CDR1 DFQATT and CDR2 SNEGSKA are derived from the germline V gene (reference sequence). The CDR3 numbers 16 residues from cysteine through phenylalanine. Only the CDR3 region is kept as DNA, spanning 48 bases read in frame from base 1. The junction carries 14 bases between V and J, which are trimmed by 2 bases and 0 bases respectively.